Following are 30 T cell receptor beta chains from one sample sequenced in a study of cytomegalovirus exposure and HLA in healthy donors. The PCR ran on 60 Vbeta and 13 Jbeta primers. Libraries were prepared by immunoSEQ multiplex PCR; TCRdb keeps only in-frame clonotypes and omits some of them. The data show about 180,000 clones, about 79% seen once. The sequenced material came from PBMCs. The source of these receptors is a man aged 18-30 years in good health and CMV-seronegative.

The rearrangement links TRBV28 to TRBJ1-1; D unclear. Trimming removed 6 bases from V and 1 base from J, with 15 bases in between. CDR3 length: 15 amino acids. From germline, CDR1 is MDHEN and CDR2 SYDVKM. The CDR3 DNA is TGTGCCAGCAGCGTAGATCCGGCGGAGAACACTGAAGCTTTCTTT. Amino acids: CASSVDPAENTEAFF.

The J gene is TRBJ2-5, the V gene TRBV7-9, with TRBD2 as a possible D gene (5 bases). The DNA end lines up better with TRBJ2-7; the J call may be wrong. Germline V gives CDR1 SEHNR, CDR2 FQNEAQ (reference sequence). The CDR3 is 13 residues long. The CDR3 DNA reads TGTGCCAGCAGCTTAAAGGGAGACGGCGAGCAGTACTTC. It yields the protein CASSLKGDGEQYF.

The chain has TRBV27 and TRBJ1-1, with D maybe TRBD1 (6 bases). Germline V lookup: CDR1 MNHEY, CDR2 SMNVEV (reference sequence). V was clipped by 2 bases and J by 5 bases, with 12 bases between them. The CDR3 runs 14 residues. The CDR3, as DNA: TGTGCCAGCAGTTTAATAGGTAGGGGGACTGAAGCTTTCTTT. Its translation: CASSLIGRGTEAFF.

The chain is built from TRBV5-1 and TRBJ1-2; TRBD1 aligns across 9 bases. The CDR3 runs 15 residues. Germline lookup yields CDR1 SGHRS and CDR2 YFSETQ. Trimming removed 3 bases from V and 4 bases from J; junction bases left unmatched: 7. The CDR3 region is CASSSTGGGIYGYTF. CDR3 DNA: TGCGCCAGCAGCTCGACAGGGGGAGGTATCTATGGCTACACCTTC.

The chain employs TRBV2 and TRBJ2-3; TRBD2 matches at 7 bases. Germline V CDR1 and CDR2: SNHLY, FYNNEI. The V segment lost 6 bases and the J segment 1 base; nucleotides outside the gene matches: 4. The CDR3 is 14 residues long. The DNA of the CDR3 is TGTGCCAGCAGGGCTAGCGGCCGCACAGATACGCAGTATTTT. Its translation: CASRASGRTDTQYF.

The chain is built from TRBV5-5 and TRBJ2-2, with 8 bases identical to TRBD1. The V and J ends lost 1 base and 6 bases, in that order; junction bases with no gene match: 8. CDR1 and CDR2 from the germline V gene are SGHKS and YYEKEE (reference sequence). The CDR3 spans 16 residues. The chain's CDR3 is CASSLSRQGMSGELFF. CDR3 bases: TGTGCCAGCAGCTTGTCTAGACAGGGGATGTCCGGGGAGCTGTTTTTT. The full variable domain, completed using reference TRBV5-5 and TRBJ2-2, is DAGVTQSPTHLIKTRGQQVTLRCSPISGHKSVSWYQQVLGQGPQFIFQYYEKEERGRGNFPDRFSARQFPNYSSELNVNALLLGDSALYLCASSLSRQGMSGELFFGEGSRLTVL.

This chain uses TRBV27 with TRBJ2-2, with 8 bases fitting TRBD1. V trimming: 7 bases; J trimming: 4 bases; junction bases outside the gene matches: 8. Germline-derived CDR1 and CDR2 are MNHEY and SMNVEV (reference sequence). The CDR3 sequence is 15 residues long. CDR3 in amino acids: CASTSGGEVTGELFF. The DNA of the CDR3 is TGTGCCAGCACATCAGGGGGCGAGGTCACCGGGGAGCTGTTTTTT.

V usage is TRBV7-2 and J usage is TRBJ2-5; 10 bases are shared with TRBD2. The better agreement between TRBJ2-7 and the DNA end casts doubt on the J call. Germline V gene lookup returns CDR1 SGHTA and CDR2 FQGNSA. This CDR3 has 16 residues. The CDR3 DNA sequence: TGTGCCAGCAGCTCTTACGGTCTAGCGGGGGCGTACGAGCAGTACTTC. The encoded protein is CASSSYGLAGAYEQYF.

A single count supports this clone. The chain is built from TRBV18 and TRBJ1-4, with TRBD1 matching 9 bases. V lost 3 bases, J lost 6 bases, and 8 bases stayed unmatched. The V gene's germline CDR1 is KGHSH and CDR2 LQKENI. The CDR3 has 16 amino acids. CDR3 sequence (DNA): TGTGCCAGCTCACCGAAACCGGGACAGGGTGATGAAAAACTGTTTTTT. This encodes CASSPKPGQGDEKLFF.

The chain couples TRBV28 to TRBJ2-2, with D possibly being TRBD2 (5 bases). Per the germline V gene, CDR1 is MDHEN and CDR2 is SYDVKM. The V and J ends lost 8 bases and 5 bases respectively, with 18 bases between them. The CDR3 covers 15 residues. For the CDR3, the DNA is TGTGCCAGCGAAAGCCTTCGGGGATTTACCGGGGAGCTGTTTTTT. Residues: CASESLRGFTGELFF.

This chain links TRBV4-1 with TRBJ1-5, with unresolved D. The V and J ends lost 1 base and 0 bases respectively, with 10 bases between them. Germline V gene sequence: CDR1 MGHRA, CDR2 YSYEKL. This CDR3 has 16 residues. In DNA, the CDR3 is TGCGCCAGCAGCCAAGTTTACATCTTTAGCAATCAGCCCCAGCATTTT. Its protein is CASSQVYIFSNQPQHF.

This clone was detected a few times. CDR3 residues: CASSTLGGAGANVLTF. CDR3 nucleotide sequence: TGTGCCAGTAGTACCCTAGGAGGGGCAGGGGCCAACGTCCTGACTTTC. V usage is TRBV19 and J usage is TRBJ2-6; D might be TRBD2 (6 bases). Trimming pared 4 bases from V and 4 bases from J, leaving 14 bases between. The CDR3 runs to 16 residues. Germline CDR1 and CDR2: LNHDA and SQIVND (reference sequence).

CDR3 sequence (DNA): TGTGCCAGCGGGGGCTGGGATGGCTACACCTTC. This gives the protein CASGGWDGYTF. The J gene is TRBJ1-2, the V gene TRBV9; possible D gene TRBD1, 6 bases. This CDR3 is built from 11 residues. The V gene lost 7 bases and the J gene lost 6 bases, with 10 bases spanning the gap. Looked up from germline, CDR1 is SGDLS and CDR2 is YYNGEE.

The chain uses TRBV5-6 and TRBJ2-7; TRBD1 agrees at 7 bases. Germline CDR1 SGHDT, CDR2 YYEEEE. CDR3 length: 15 amino acids. The junction had 6 bases not matched to a gene; V was cut back by 2 bases and J by 1 base. The CDR3 DNA is TGTGCCAGCAGCTTCCGGGACAGTCCATCCTACGAGCAGTACTTC. Translation gives CASSFRDSPSYEQYF.

This clone showed up just a few times. The CDR3 DNA is TGTGCCAGTAGTATAAGGGGACAGGGGGCTGAAGCTTTCTTT. Translation: CASSIRGQGAEAFF. This chain links TRBV19 with TRBJ1-1; 11 bases agree with TRBD1. CDR1 is LNHDA, CDR2 SQIVND, per germline (reference sequence). The CDR3 length is 14 residues. V gave up 2 bases and J gave up 6 bases; unmatched junction bases: 2.

The V and J genes are TRBV2 and TRBJ2-5; 11 positions agree with TRBD1. With the DNA end fitting TRBJ2-7 better, the J assignment may be wrong. From germline, CDR1 is SNHLY and CDR2 FYNNEI. The length of the CDR3 is 14 residues. CDR3 nucleotides: TGTGCCAGCAGATCCGGGACAGGGGGCTACGAGCAGTACTTC. Translation: CASRSGTGGYEQYF.

The chain employs TRBV4-1 and TRBJ1-1; D unresolved. V was pared by 3 bases and J by 11 bases, with 13 bases between. Germline-derived CDR1 and CDR2 are MGHRA and YSYEKL. There are 12 residues in the CDR3. The CDR3 coding sequence is TGCGCCAGCAGCCAGGCCCCCCGAGGGGCTTTCTTT. Translating it yields CASSQAPRGAFF.

The chain uses TRBV7-2 and TRBJ1-2; TRBD1 might be the D (6 bases). The CDR3 covers 14 residues. V lost 5 bases and J lost 2, with 12 bases in between. The germline V gene encodes CDR1 SGHTA and CDR2 FQGNSA. The CDR3 DNA is TGTGCCAGCAGCGTTACAGGGCTCAACTATGGCTACACCTTC. Residues: CASSVTGLNYGYTF.

This clone was seen a single time. The chain has TRBV2 and TRBJ2-7; 13 bases are shared with TRBD2. V lost 6 bases to trimming and J lost 5 bases; unmatched junction nucleotides: 7. The CDR3 is 15 residues long. Germline V gene lookup returns CDR1 SNHLY and CDR2 FYNNEI. Here the CDR3 reads CASSVAGTSGDEQYF. Written as DNA, the CDR3 is TGTGCCAGCAGCGTAGCGGGGACTAGCGGGGACGAGCAGTACTTC.

This chain joins TRBV9 and TRBJ1-4, with a possible D match to TRBD1 (5 bases). Germline CDR1 and CDR2: SGDLS and YYNGEE. The CDR3 is made up of 15 amino acids. The V gene lost 3 bases and the J gene lost 8 bases, with 17 bases spanning the gap. The CDR3 coding sequence is TGTGCCAGCAGCGGGCAATTTGGGGCGGGGGAAAAACTGTTTTTT. Its translation is CASSGQFGAGEKLFF.

The chain employs TRBV6-1 and TRBJ2-5; tentative D call: TRBD1 (6 bases). Between the trimmed V and J ends, which lost 9 bases and 7 bases, there was a span of 21 bases. Germline V CDR1 and CDR2: MNHNS, SASEGT. This CDR3 contains 14 residues. CDR3 DNA sequence: TGTGCCAGTTTCTTTCGAGGACAGATGGGGACCCAGTACTTC. The encoded protein is CASFFRGQMGTQYF.

The chain links TRBV6-5 to TRBJ2-3; TRBD2 aligns across 8 bases. The CDR3 contains 14 residues. CDR1 MNHEY and CDR2 SVGAGI come from the germline V gene. V shed 10 bases, J shed 1 base, and the junction held 7 bases outside the gene matches. The CDR3 sequence is CATHGGARTDTQYF. The CDR3 bases are TGTGCCACCCACGGGGGGGCTCGCACAGATACGCAGTATTTT.

This CDR3 is CASTLWGVSEKLFF. The CDR3 DNA is TGTGCCAGCACCCTATGGGGAGTAAGTGAAAAACTGTTTTTT. The V call is TRBV28, the J call TRBJ1-4; unclear D gene. The CDR3 has 14 amino acids. In germline, CDR1 is MDHEN, CDR2 SYDVKM. Trimming removed 7 bases at V and 7 bases at J, with 16 bases between.

The chain has TRBV5-6 and TRBJ2-5, with 7 positions matching TRBD2. CDR3 size: 14 residues. Germline loops: CDR1 SGHDT, CDR2 YYEEEE. Here the CDR3 reads CAPGPREYSKTQYF. The CDR3 DNA is TGTGCACCGGGGCCGCGGGAGTACAGCAAGACCCAGTACTTC.

The rearrangement links TRBV5-1 to TRBJ1-5, with TRBD1 matching 11 bases. The V gene end was trimmed by 4 bases and the J gene end by 6 bases; junction bases not matched to a gene: 9. The CDR3 loop spans 16 amino acids. Germline CDR1 and CDR2: SGHRS and YFSETQ. This CDR3 reads CASSPGTGGGGQPQHF. CDR3 in DNA: TGCGCCAGCAGCCCGGGGACAGGGGGAGGCGGTCAGCCCCAGCATTTT.

The chain combines TRBV28 with TRBJ1-2; maybe TRBD1 (5 bases). Trimming removed 3 bases at V and 5 bases at J, with 10 bases between. CDR1 is MDHEN and CDR2 is SYDVKM in the germline V gene. The CDR3 extends over 13 amino acids. The DNA for the CDR3 is TGTGCCAGCAGTTTTACCAGGGTATATGGCTACACCTTC. It translates to CASSFTRVYGYTF.

V usage is TRBV4-1 and J usage is TRBJ1-2; 7 bases match TRBD1. Germline CDR1 and CDR2: MGHRA and YSYEKL. This CDR3 region has 15 residues. V trimming: 3 bases; J trimming: 5 bases; junction bases outside the gene matches: 9. The CDR3 sequence is CASSQADRALYGYTF. The CDR3 DNA reads as TGCGCCAGCAGCCAGGCAGACAGGGCGCTATATGGCTACACCTTC.

A few counts support this clone. The V call is TRBV5-4, the J call TRBJ2-7; 7 bases fit TRBD1. The length of the CDR3 is 13 residues. Losses at the gene ends were 4 bases for V and 5 bases for J; bases not matched to a gene: 6. Germline values: CDR1 SGHNT, CDR2 YYREEE (reference sequence). As DNA, the CDR3 is TGTGCCAGCAGCCCAGACAGGGTCCACGAGCAGTACTTC. It is translated as CASSPDRVHEQYF.

A few counts support this clone. The chain combines TRBV27 with TRBJ2-1; 16 positions agree with TRBD2. J lost 1 base, V lost 6 bases, and 3 bases had no gene match. The germline V gene encodes CDR1 MNHEY and CDR2 SMNVEV (reference sequence). CDR3 size: 17 residues. The CDR3 nucleotides are TGTGCCAGCAGGGGGACTAGCGGGGGGGCGTCCTACAATGAGCAGTTCTTC. Amino acids: CASRGTSGGASYNEQFF.

The rearrangement joins TRBV5-4 to TRBJ2-5; 12 positions agree with TRBD2. TRBJ2-7 explains the end of the DNA better; the J call may be wrong. The CDR3 is 13 amino acids. Germline CDR1 and CDR2: SGHNT and YYREEE (reference sequence). The CDR3 loop reads CASRLAGGYEQYF. In DNA form, the CDR3 reads TGTGCCAGCAGACTAGCGGGAGGCTACGAGCAGTACTTC.